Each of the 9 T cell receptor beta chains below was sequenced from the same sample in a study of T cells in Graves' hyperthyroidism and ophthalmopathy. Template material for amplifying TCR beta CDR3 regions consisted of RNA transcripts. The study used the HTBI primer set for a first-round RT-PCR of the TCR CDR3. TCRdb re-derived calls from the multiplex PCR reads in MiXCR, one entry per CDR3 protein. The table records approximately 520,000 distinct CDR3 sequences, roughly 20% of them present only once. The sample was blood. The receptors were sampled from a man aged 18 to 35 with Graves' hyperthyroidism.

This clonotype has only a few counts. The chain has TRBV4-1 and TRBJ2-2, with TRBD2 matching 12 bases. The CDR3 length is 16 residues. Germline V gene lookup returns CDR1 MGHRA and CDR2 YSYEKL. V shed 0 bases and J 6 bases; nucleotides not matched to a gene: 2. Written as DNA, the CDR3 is TGCGCCAGCAGCCAAGAGGCTAGCGGGGGGGCCGGGGAGCTGTTTTTT. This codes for CASSQEASGGAGELFF.

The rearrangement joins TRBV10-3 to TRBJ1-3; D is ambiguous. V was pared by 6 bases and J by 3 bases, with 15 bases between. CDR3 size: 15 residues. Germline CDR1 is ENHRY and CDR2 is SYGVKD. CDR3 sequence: CAIRSGLGVGNTIYF. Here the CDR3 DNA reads TGTGCCATCAGATCCGGACTCGGAGTTGGAAACACCATATATTTT.

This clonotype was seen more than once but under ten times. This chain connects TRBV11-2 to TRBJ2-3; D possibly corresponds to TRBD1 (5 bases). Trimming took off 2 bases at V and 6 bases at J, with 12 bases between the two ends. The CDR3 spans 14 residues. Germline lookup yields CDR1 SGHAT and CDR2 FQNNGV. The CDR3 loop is CASSLMGPPDTQYF. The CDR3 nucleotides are TGTGCCAGCAGCTTAATGGGGCCGCCCGATACGCAGTATTTT.

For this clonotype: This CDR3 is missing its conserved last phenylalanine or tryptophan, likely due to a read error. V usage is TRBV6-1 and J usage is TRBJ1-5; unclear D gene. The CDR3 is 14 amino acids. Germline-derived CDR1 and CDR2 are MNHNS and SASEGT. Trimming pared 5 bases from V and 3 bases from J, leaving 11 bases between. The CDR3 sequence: CASSPRQVNQPQHL. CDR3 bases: TGTGCCAGCAGTCCTCGGCAGGTCAATCAGCCCCAGCATTTG.

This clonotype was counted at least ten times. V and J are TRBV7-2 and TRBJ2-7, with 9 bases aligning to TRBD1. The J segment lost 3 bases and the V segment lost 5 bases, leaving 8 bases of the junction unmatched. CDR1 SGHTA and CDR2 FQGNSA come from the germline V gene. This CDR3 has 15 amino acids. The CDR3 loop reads CASSPRQGVGYEQYF. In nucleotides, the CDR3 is TGTGCCAGCAGCCCCCGACAGGGGGTAGGCTACGAGCAGTACTTC.

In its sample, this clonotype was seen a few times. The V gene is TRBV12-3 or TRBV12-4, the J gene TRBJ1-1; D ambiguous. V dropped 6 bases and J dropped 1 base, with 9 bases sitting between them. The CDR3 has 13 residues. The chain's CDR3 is CASSWWENTEAFF. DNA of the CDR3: TGTGCCAGCAGCTGGTGGGAGAACACTGAAGCTTTCTTT.

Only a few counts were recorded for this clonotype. CDR3 sequence: CASSFSPGMNTEAFF. DNA of the CDR3: TGTGCCAGCAGCTTCTCCCCCGGGATGAACACTGAAGCTTTCTTT. The chain couples TRBV5-6 to TRBJ1-1; D not resolved. The V and J ends lost 2 bases and 0 bases respectively, with 11 bases between them. The CDR3 totals 15 residues. Germline V gives CDR1 SGHDT, CDR2 YYEEEE.

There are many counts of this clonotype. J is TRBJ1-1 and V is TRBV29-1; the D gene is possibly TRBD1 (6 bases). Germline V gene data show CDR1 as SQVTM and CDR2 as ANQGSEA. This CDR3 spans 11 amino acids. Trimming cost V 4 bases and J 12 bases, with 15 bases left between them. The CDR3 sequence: CSVGDRRGSFF. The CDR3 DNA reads TGCAGCGTTGGAGACAGGAGAGGATCTTTCTTT.

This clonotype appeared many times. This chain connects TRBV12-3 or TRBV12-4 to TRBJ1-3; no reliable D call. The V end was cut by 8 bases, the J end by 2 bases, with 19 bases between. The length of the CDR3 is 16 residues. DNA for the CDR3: TGTGCCAGCTCTAGGACCTTTCGGACGGCTGGAAACACCATATATTTT. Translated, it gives CASSRTFRTAGNTIYF.